One and the same sample provided the 13 T cell receptor beta chains below, sequenced in a study of blood T cells in healthy people across ages. Then a second PCR, running about 6 to 12 cycles, was carried out with a sample-barcoded 5' primer and a J-beta primer mix. TCRdb fed the 5' RACE reads into MiXCR, producing one record per CDR3 protein. The repertoire has around 1,500,000 distinct CDR3 sequences, around two fifths of them found once; the top ten carry 7.9%. The sample consisted of blood. The receptor set was obtained from a woman aged 18-29 years in good health.

The V and J genes are TRBV4-1 and TRBJ2-1, with D unresolved. This CDR3 contains 16 residues. Trimming removed 4 bases at V and 4 bases at J, with 17 bases between. The V gene's germline CDR1 is MGHRA and CDR2 YSYEKL. CDR3 in amino acids: CASSPLTRVGYNEQFF. CDR3 bases: TGCGCCAGCAGCCCCCTCACCCGAGTGGGTTACAATGAGCAGTTCTTC.

This sequence joins TRBV28 and TRBJ2-3; TRBD2 might be the D (6 bases). CDR3 length: 13 amino acids. The germline V gene encodes CDR1 MDHEN and CDR2 SYDVKM. Trimming took off 6 bases at V and 12 bases at J, with 19 bases between the two ends. The CDR3 region is CASRLAAGIPQYF. DNA of the CDR3: TGTGCCAGCAGACTCGCCGCGGGGATTCCACAGTATTTT.

The V gene is TRBV6-5, the J gene TRBJ1-2; a possible D gene is TRBD1 (5 bases). Germline V gene sequence: CDR1 MNHEY, CDR2 SVGAGI. The CDR3 covers 12 residues. V was cut by 2 bases and J by 7 bases, with 8 bases left in between. CDR3 sequence: CASSYGTSGYTF. The CDR3 DNA is TGTGCCAGCAGTTACGGGACCTCTGGCTACACCTTC.

The rearrangement joins TRBV5-1 to TRBJ2-5; 11 bases agree with TRBD2. V was clipped by 4 bases and J by 11 bases; unmatched bases: 13. The CDR3 has 15 residues. The V gene's germline CDR1 is SGHRS and CDR2 YFSETQ. CDR3 nucleotide sequence: TGCGCCAGCAGCATCGGGACTAGCGGAACCAATGAGCAGTACTTC. The encoded protein is CASSIGTSGTNEQYF.

The rearrangement links TRBV12-3 or TRBV12-4 to TRBJ2-7; D is ambiguous. The CDR3 extends over 10 amino acids. V lost 3 bases and J 8 bases, leaving 5 bases between the germline ends. CDR3 sequence (DNA): TGTGCCAGCAGTTTCCAAAAGCAGTACTTC. Translation gives CASSFQKQYF.

The chain joins TRBV10-3 to TRBJ1-6, with 9 bases matching TRBD1. Germline V gene sequence: CDR1 ENHRY, CDR2 SYGVKD. CDR3 length: 15 residues. V trimming: 4 bases; J trimming: 7 bases; junction bases outside the gene matches: 5. In nucleotides, the CDR3 is TGTGCCATCAGTGGGGGGGACAGGGCAAATTCACCCCTCCACTTT. This gives the protein CAISGGDRANSPLHF.

There are a few counts of this clonotype. This rearrangement joins TRBV3-1 to TRBJ2-1, with 11 positions matching TRBD2. The CDR3 loop spans 16 amino acids. The trim removed 0 bases at V and 11 bases at J, leaving 9 bases unmatched. The germline CDR1 and CDR2 sequences are LGHDT and YNNKEL (reference sequence). CDR3 bases: TGTGCCAGCAGCCAAGATTTAGCGGGAGGGCCGAGTCAGCAGTTCTTC. This translates into CASSQDLAGGPSQQFF.

This clonotype was recorded a few times. The junction departs from the called germline gene at one end, perhaps through a read error. V is TRBV5-6 and J is TRBJ1-1, with 10 positions matching TRBD1. CDR3 length: 14 residues. Per the germline V gene, CDR1 is SGHDT and CDR2 is YYEEEE. DNA for the CDR3: TGTGCCAGCAGACAGGGACAGGGGAACGCTGAAGCTTTCTTT. This sequence encodes CASRQGQGNAEAFF. The full variable domain, its missing parts supplied by reference TRBV5-6 and TRBJ1-1, is DAGVTQSPTHLIKTRGQQVTLRCSPKSGHDTVSWYQQALGQGPQFIFQYYEEEERQRGNFPDRFSGHQFPNYSSELNVNALLLGDSALYLCASRQGQGNAEAFFGQGTRLTVV.

The V call is TRBV6-5, the J call TRBJ2-5, with 9 positions matching TRBD2. Per the germline V gene, CDR1 is MNHEY and CDR2 is SVGAGI. This CDR3 is 15 amino acids long. Trimming at V came to 5 bases and at J to 2 bases, leaving 6 bases not matched to a gene. CDR3 in amino acids: CASSASGARQETQYF. The CDR3 DNA is TGTGCCAGCAGTGCTAGCGGGGCGAGGCAAGAGACCCAGTACTTC.

The chain uses TRBV5-1 and TRBJ2-3, with D possibly being TRBD1 or TRBD2 (5 bases each). This CDR3 comprises 16 residues. V was trimmed by 3 bases and J by 0 bases, leaving 14 bases between them. The germline V gene encodes CDR1 SGHRS and CDR2 YFSETQ. CDR3 coding DNA: TGCGCCAGCAGCTCTGATGGGTGGGGGAGCACAGATACGCAGTATTTT. Protein sequence: CASSSDGWGSTDTQYF.

This clonotype appeared a few times. The J gene is TRBJ2-7, the V gene TRBV28, with 9 bases matching TRBD2. TRBJ2-5 explains the end of the DNA better; the J call may be wrong. This CDR3 contains 16 residues. Germline lookup yields CDR1 MDHEN and CDR2 SYDVKM. The CDR3 nucleotides read TGTGCCAGCAGTTTACTCCTCATAGCGGGAGTAAAGACCCAGTACTTC. Its protein product is CASSLLLIAGVKTQYF.

The V gene is TRBV9, the J gene TRBJ2-1; TRBD2 matches at 12 bases. Germline lookup yields CDR1 SGDLS and CDR2 YYNGEE. The length of the CDR3 is 17 residues. After removal of 4 bases from V and 6 bases from J, the junction contained 11 bases not matched to a gene. CDR3 coding DNA: TGTGCCAGCAGCATCCACAAGACTAGCGGGGGAGCCAATGAGCAGTTCTTC. This codes for CASSIHKTSGGANEQFF.

There are a few counts of this clonotype. V gene TRBV10-3 combines with J gene TRBJ1-2, with a weak D call TRBD1 (5 bases). Trimming stripped 5 bases from V and 2 bases from J, with 9 bases between. Germline V gene lookup returns CDR1 ENHRY and CDR2 SYGVKD. This CDR3 spans 13 amino acids. The CDR3 here is CAISSGTNYGYTF. The CDR3 DNA follows: TGTGCCATCAGTTCAGGGACCAACTATGGCTACACCTTC.